One and the same sample provided the 15 T cell receptor beta chains below, sequenced in a study of shared clonotypes between healthy human individuals. It was CD45RO-negative cells, positively selected for CCR7, that made up naive CD8 cells, with terminally differentiated effector memory CD45RA+ cells excluded. Libraries were prepared by immunoSEQ multiplex PCR; TCRdb keeps only in-frame clonotypes and omits some of them. The repertoire holds about 580,000 clones, with roughly 98% as singletons. Source material: naive CD8+ T cells sorted from blood. These receptors were collected from a man aged 25 to 45 in good health.

The genes are TRBV30 and TRBJ1-1; the D gene is possibly TRBD1 (5 bases). CDR3 length: 14 residues. Germline lookup yields CDR1 GTSNPN and CDR2 SVGIG (reference sequence). With 0 bases removed from V and 4 bases from J, the gap between germline ends came to 12 bases. CDR3 region: CAWSVGSRGTEAFF. The CDR3 nucleotides read TGTGCCTGGAGTGTAGGAAGTAGGGGCACTGAAGCTTTCTTT.

The chain couples TRBV10-3 to TRBJ2-7; either TRBD1 or TRBD2 may supply D (5 bases each). Germline V gene lookup returns CDR1 ENHRY and CDR2 SYGVKD. Trimming removed 3 bases from V and 3 bases from J, with 9 bases in between. This CDR3 region has 13 residues. The chain's CDR3 is CAISEGEIYEQYF. The CDR3 coding sequence is TGTGCCATCAGTGAAGGGGAGATCTACGAGCAGTACTTC.

The V and J genes are TRBV4-3 and TRBJ1-2, with TRBD1 identical over 8 bases. Per the germline V gene, CDR1 is LGHNA and CDR2 is YSLEER. This CDR3 comprises 16 residues. Losses at the gene ends were 1 base for V and 2 bases for J; bases not matched to a gene: 6. DNA for the CDR3: TGCGCCAGCAGCCAAGCCAGGGGGCTATCGAACTATGGCTACACCTTC. The encoded protein is CASSQARGLSNYGYTF.

This clone has only a few counts. The gene calls are TRBV9 and TRBJ1-2; unclear D gene. The germline V gene encodes CDR1 SGDLS and CDR2 YYNGEE. V shed 3 bases and J shed 4 bases, with 7 bases lying between them. The CDR3 spans 12 residues. CDR3 loop: CASSGGSYGYTF. The CDR3, as DNA: TGTGCCAGCAGCGGAGGGAGCTATGGCTACACCTTC.

This chain connects TRBV11-2 to TRBJ2-6; D is undetermined. In germline, CDR1 is SGHAT, CDR2 FQNNGV. V dropped 0 bases and J dropped 2 bases, with 11 bases sitting between them. This CDR3 comprises 17 residues. The CDR3 protein is CASSLDKTLAGANVLTF. The CDR3 nucleotides read TGTGCCAGCAGCTTAGATAAGACGTTGGCTGGGGCCAACGTCCTGACTTTC.

This clone was counted a single time. The rearrangement joins TRBV6-6 to TRBJ2-7; D is unresolved. With 6 bases removed from V and 5 bases from J, the gap between germline ends came to 11 bases. CDR1 and CDR2 from the germline V gene are MNHNY and SVGAGI (reference sequence). CDR3 size: 12 residues. CDR3 sequence: CASSYQLHEQYF. CDR3 bases: TGTGCCAGCAGCTACCAGTTGCACGAGCAGTACTTC.

This chain links TRBV5-1 with TRBJ2-7, with TRBD2 matching 14 bases. Germline V gene lookup returns CDR1 SGHRS and CDR2 YFSETQ. V gave up 5 bases and J gave up 4 bases; unmatched junction bases: 5. This CDR3 is 15 amino acids long. The CDR3 DNA follows: TGCGCCAGCAGTGATCGACTAGCGGGAGGGTACGAGCAGTACTTC. This sequence encodes CASSDRLAGGYEQYF.

This chain connects TRBV7-9 to TRBJ2-7; D is unresolved. V lost 1 base to trimming and J lost 7 bases, with 14 bases between them. The length of the CDR3 is 14 residues. Looked up from germline, CDR1 is SEHNR and CDR2 is FQNEAQ (reference sequence). CDR3 protein: CASSLDRQLGEQYF. The CDR3 region has the DNA TGTGCCAGCAGCTTAGACCGGCAGCTAGGAGAGCAGTACTTC. Using reference TRBV7-9 and TRBJ2-7 for the parts outside the CDR3, the full variable domain is DTGVSQNPRHKITKRGQNVTFRCDPISEHNRLYWYRQTLGQGPEFLTYFQNEAQLEKSRLLSDRFSAERPKGSFSTLEIQRTEQGDSAMYLCASSLDRQLGEQYFGPGTRLTVT.

This chain uses TRBV5-1 with TRBJ2-5; 16 nucleotides agree with TRBD2. CDR1 SGHRS and CDR2 YFSETQ come from the germline V gene. The CDR3 spans 19 residues. Unmatched junction bases numbered 7, after V lost 1 base and J lost 1 base. This chain's CDR3 is CASSLPTGTSGRAQETQYF. DNA of the CDR3: TGCGCCAGCAGCTTGCCCACCGGGACTAGCGGGAGGGCCCAAGAGACCCAGTACTTC.

Here the CDR3 DNA reads TGTGCCATCAGAGATATTGGGACTAGCGGATACAATGAGCAGTTCTTC. Protein product: CAIRDIGTSGYNEQFF. The chain links TRBV10-3 to TRBJ2-1, with 11 bases lining up with TRBD2. CDR3 length: 16 residues. Germline V CDR1 and CDR2: ENHRY, SYGVKD. With V trimmed by 6 bases and J by 4 bases, 8 bases remained unmatched.

Only one count was recorded for this clone. This chain connects TRBV29-1 to TRBJ1-2, with TRBD1 identical over 9 bases. V was clipped by 6 bases and J by 3 bases; unmatched bases: 14. Germline lookup yields CDR1 SQVTM and CDR2 ANQGSEA. The CDR3 has 16 residues. CDR3 loop: CSVATRQGGKDYGYTF. The CDR3 DNA sequence: TGCAGCGTCGCAACTAGACAGGGGGGCAAGGACTATGGCTACACCTTC. The full variable domain, rest sourced from reference TRBV29-1 and TRBJ1-2, is SAVISQKPSRDICQRGTSLTIQCQVDSQVTMMFWYRQQPGQSLTLIATANQGSEATYESGFVIDKFPISRPNLTFSTLTVSNMSPEDSSIYLCSVATRQGGKDYGYTFGSGTRLTVV.

The chain employs TRBV30 and TRBJ2-7, with a weak D call TRBD1 (5 bases). There are 17 residues in the CDR3. CDR1 GTSNPN and CDR2 SVGIG come from the germline V gene (reference sequence). V dropped 7 bases and J dropped 0 bases, with 25 bases sitting between them. The CDR3 reads CAFKGFGLDGSSYEQYF. CDR3 sequence (DNA): TGTGCCTTCAAGGGGTTCGGGCTTGATGGCAGCTCCTACGAGCAGTACTTC.

The gene calls are TRBV19 and TRBJ1-5; D ambiguous. The CDR3 runs to 16 residues. Per the germline V gene, CDR1 is LNHDA and CDR2 is SQIVND (reference sequence). The germline V and J ends were trimmed by 2 bases and 1 base, with 12 bases remaining between them. The CDR3 coding sequence is TGTGCCAGTAGTATACACTGGGCCGACAGCAATCAGCCCCAGCATTTT. Its protein product is CASSIHWADSNQPQHF. The entire variable domain, with the rest obtained from reference TRBV19 and TRBJ1-5, is as follows: DGGITQSPKYLFRKEGQNVTLSCEQNLNHDAMYWYRQDPGQGLRLIYYSQIVNDFQKGDIAEGYSVSREKKESFPLTVTSAQKNPTAFYLCASSIHWADSNQPQHFGDGTRLSIL.

The chain is built from TRBV7-2 and TRBJ2-7, with TRBD2 matching over 8 bases. Germline V gene data show CDR1 as SGHTA and CDR2 as FQGNSA. The CDR3 loop spans 15 amino acids. The ends lost 1 base at V and 4 bases at J; junction bases unmatched: 6. CDR3 in amino acids: CASSLGSGGGYEQYF. CDR3 sequence (DNA): TGTGCCAGCAGCTTAGGTTCGGGAGGGGGTTACGAGCAGTACTTC.

The chain joins TRBV6-5 to TRBJ2-3; TRBD2 is a possible D gene (5 bases). V dropped 7 bases and J dropped 9 bases, with 8 bases sitting between them. Germline loops: CDR1 MNHEY, CDR2 SVGAGI. The CDR3 loop spans 10 amino acids. CDR3 nucleotide sequence: TGTGCCAGCACGGGGAAGACGCAGTATTTT. This encodes CASTGKTQYF.